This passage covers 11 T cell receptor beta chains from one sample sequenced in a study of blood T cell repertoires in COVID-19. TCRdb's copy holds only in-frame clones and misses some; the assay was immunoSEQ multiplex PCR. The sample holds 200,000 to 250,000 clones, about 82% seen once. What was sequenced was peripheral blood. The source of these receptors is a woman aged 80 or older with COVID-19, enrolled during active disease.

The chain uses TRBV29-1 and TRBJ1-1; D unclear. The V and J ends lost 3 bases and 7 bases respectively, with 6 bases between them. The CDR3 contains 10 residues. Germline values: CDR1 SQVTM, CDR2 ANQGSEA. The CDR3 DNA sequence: TGCAGCGTTGAGGAGGTTGAAGCTTTCTTT. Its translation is CSVEEVEAFF. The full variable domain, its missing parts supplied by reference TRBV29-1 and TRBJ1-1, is SAVISQKPSRDICQRGTSLTIQCQVDSQVTMMFWYRQQPGQSLTLIATANQGSEATYESGFVIDKFPISRPNLTFSTLTVSNMSPEDSSIYLCSVEEVEAFFGQGTRLTVV.

CDR3 protein: CASSRDTGVTNEKLFF. The CDR3, as DNA: TGTGCCAGCAGCAGGGATACAGGGGTTACTAATGAAAAACTGTTTTTT. The chain joins TRBV5-4 to TRBJ1-4; 7 nucleotides align to TRBD1. The trim removed 4 bases at V and 2 bases at J, leaving 8 bases unmatched. This CDR3 is built from 16 residues. Germline V gene sequence: CDR1 SGHNT, CDR2 YYREEE (reference sequence).

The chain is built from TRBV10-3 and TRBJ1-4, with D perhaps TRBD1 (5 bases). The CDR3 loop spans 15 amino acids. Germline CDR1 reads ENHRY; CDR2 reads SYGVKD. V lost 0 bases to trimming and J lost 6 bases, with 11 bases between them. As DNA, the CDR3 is TGTGCCATCAGTGAGTCAAGGGGAGGAGATGAAAAACTGTTTTTT. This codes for CAISESRGGDEKLFF.

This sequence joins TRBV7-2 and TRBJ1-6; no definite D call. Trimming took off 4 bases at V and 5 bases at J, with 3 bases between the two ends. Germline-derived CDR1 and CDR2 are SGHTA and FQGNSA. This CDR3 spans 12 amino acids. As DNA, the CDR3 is TGTGCCAGCAGCTCTGATAATTCACCCCTCCACTTT. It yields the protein CASSSDNSPLHF.

CDR3 sequence reads: CASSPLTSYNEQFF. In DNA form, the CDR3 reads TGTGCCAGCTCACCGCTAACTAGCTACAATGAGCAGTTCTTC. This chain connects TRBV18 to TRBJ2-1, with a possible D match to TRBD2 (5 bases). This CDR3 has 14 amino acids. Germline V gives CDR1 KGHSH, CDR2 LQKENI. V was shortened by 3 bases and J by 3 bases, with 9 bases between the two germline ends.

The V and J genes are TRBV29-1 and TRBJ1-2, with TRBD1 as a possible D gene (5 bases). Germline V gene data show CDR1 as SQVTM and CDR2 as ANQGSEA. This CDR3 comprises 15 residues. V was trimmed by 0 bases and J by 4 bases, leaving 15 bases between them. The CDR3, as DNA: TGCAGCGTTGAAGATCGACAGAGGTCGGGCTATGGCTACACCTTC. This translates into CSVEDRQRSGYGYTF.

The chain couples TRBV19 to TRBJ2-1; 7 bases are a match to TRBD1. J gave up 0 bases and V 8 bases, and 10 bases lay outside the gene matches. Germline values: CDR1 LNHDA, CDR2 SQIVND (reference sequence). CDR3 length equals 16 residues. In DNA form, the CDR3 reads TGTGCCAGTTCCTACAGGGGAACAAGCTCCTACAATGAGCAGTTCTTC. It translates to CASSYRGTSSYNEQFF. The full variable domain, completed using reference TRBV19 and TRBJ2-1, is DGGITQSPKYLFRKEGQNVTLSCEQNLNHDAMYWYRQDPGQGLRLIYYSQIVNDFQKGDIAEGYSVSREKKESFPLTVTSAQKNPTAFYLCASSYRGTSSYNEQFFGPGTRLTVL.

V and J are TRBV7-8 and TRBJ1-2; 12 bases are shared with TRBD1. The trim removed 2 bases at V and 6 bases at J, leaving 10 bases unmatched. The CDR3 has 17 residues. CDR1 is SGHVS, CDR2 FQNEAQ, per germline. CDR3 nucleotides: TGTGCCAGCAGCTTATCCGGGACAGGGGGCGTTTCACATGGCTACACCTTC. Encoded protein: CASSLSGTGGVSHGYTF.

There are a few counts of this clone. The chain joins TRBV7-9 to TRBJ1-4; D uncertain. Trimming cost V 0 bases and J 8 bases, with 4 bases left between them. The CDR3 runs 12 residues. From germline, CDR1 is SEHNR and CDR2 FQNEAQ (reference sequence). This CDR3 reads CASSLAQEKLFF. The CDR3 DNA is TGTGCCAGCAGCTTAGCACAGGAAAAACTGTTTTTT. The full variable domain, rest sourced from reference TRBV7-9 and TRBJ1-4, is DTGVSQNPRHKITKRGQNVTFRCDPISEHNRLYWYRQTLGQGPEFLTYFQNEAQLEKSRLLSDRFSAERPKGSFSTLEIQRTEQGDSAMYLCASSLAQEKLFFGSGTQLSVL.

The CDR3 region is CASSLRSGDLPNPEFF. CDR3 bases: TGTGCCAGTAGCCTTCGAAGCGGGGATTTACCGAACCCGGAGTTCTTC. The gene calls are TRBV19 and TRBJ2-1; TRBD2 matches at 7 bases. Germline V gene sequence: CDR1 LNHDA, CDR2 SQIVND (reference sequence). The CDR3 runs to 16 residues. Trimming cost V 6 bases and J 14 bases; bases outside gene matches: 22.

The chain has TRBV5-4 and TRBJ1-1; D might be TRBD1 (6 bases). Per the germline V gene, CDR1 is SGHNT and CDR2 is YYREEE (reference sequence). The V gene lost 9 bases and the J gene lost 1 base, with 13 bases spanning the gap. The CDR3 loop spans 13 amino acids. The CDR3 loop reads CATRPTGNTEAFF. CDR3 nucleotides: TGTGCCACCAGGCCGACAGGGAACACTGAAGCTTTCTTT.